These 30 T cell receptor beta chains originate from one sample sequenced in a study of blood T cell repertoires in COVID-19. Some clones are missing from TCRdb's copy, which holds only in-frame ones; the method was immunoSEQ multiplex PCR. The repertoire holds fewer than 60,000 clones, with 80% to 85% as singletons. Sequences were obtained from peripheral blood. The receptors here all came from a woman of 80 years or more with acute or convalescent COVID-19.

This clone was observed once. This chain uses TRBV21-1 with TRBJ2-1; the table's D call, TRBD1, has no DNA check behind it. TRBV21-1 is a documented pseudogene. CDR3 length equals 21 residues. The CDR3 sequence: CASSNGRRPGQGARAYNEQFF. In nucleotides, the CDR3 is TGTGCCAGCAGCAACGGGAGGCGTCCGGGACAGGGGGCGCGAGCCTACAATGAGCAGTTCTTC.

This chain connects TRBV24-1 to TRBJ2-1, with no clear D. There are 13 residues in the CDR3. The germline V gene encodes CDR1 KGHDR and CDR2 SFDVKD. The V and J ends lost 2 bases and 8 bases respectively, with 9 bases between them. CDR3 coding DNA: TGTGCCACCAGTGATTATCGCCAGGATGAGCAGTTCTTC. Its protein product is CATSDYRQDEQFF.

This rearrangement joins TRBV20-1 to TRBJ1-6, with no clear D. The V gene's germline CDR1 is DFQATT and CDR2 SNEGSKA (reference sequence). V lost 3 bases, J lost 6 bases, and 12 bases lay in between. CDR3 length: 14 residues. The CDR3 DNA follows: TGCAGTGCTAGTGAGGGCAGTTCTAATTCACCCCTCCACTTT. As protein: CSASEGSSNSPLHF.

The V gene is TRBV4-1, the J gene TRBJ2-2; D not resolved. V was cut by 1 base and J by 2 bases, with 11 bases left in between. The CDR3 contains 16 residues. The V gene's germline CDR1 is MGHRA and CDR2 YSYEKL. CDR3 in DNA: TGCGCCAGCAGCCAAGTGTTGGCGGCAAACACCGGGGAGCTGTTTTTT. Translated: CASSQVLAANTGELFF.

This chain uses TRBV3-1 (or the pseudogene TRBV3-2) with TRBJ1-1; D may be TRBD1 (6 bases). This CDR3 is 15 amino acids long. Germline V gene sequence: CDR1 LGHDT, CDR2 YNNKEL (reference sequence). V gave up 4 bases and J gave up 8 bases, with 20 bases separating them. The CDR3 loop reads CASSRRDTSSVEAFF. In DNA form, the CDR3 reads TGTGCCAGCAGCCGCCGGGACACCTCCTCGGTAGAAGCTTTCTTT.

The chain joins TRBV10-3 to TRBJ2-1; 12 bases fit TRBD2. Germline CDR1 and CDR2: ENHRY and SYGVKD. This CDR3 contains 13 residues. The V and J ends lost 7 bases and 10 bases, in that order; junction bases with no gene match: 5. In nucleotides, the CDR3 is TGTGCCATCAAAGGACTAGCGGGGATGGAGCAGTTCTTC. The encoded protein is CAIKGLAGMEQFF.

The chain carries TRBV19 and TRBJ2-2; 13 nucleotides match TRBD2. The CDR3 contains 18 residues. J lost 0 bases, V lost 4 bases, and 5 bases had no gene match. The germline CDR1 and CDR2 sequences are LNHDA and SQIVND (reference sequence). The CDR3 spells CASSKGLAGVANTGELFF. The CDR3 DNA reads TGTGCCAGTAGTAAAGGACTAGCGGGGGTCGCGAACACCGGGGAGCTGTTTTTT.

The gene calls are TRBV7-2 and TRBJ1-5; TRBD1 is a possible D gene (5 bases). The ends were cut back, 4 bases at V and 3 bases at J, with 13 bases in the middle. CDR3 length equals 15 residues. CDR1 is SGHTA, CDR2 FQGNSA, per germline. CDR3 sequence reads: CASSSRVGDNQPQHF. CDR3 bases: TGTGCCAGCAGCTCCAGGGTTGGAGACAATCAGCCCCAGCATTTT.

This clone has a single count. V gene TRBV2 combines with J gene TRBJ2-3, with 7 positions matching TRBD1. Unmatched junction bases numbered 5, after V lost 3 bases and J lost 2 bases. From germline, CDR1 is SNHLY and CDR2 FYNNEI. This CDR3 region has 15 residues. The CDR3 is CASSEGQRITDTQYF. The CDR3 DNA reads TGTGCCAGCAGTGAGGGACAGAGGATCACAGATACGCAGTATTTT.

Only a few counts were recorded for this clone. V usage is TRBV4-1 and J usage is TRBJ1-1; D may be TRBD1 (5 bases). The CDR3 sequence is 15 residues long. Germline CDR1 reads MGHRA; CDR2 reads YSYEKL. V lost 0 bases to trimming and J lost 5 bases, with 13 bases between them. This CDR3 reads CASSQEGRAGTEAFF. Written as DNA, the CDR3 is TGCGCCAGCAGCCAAGAAGGCAGGGCTGGGACTGAAGCTTTCTTT.

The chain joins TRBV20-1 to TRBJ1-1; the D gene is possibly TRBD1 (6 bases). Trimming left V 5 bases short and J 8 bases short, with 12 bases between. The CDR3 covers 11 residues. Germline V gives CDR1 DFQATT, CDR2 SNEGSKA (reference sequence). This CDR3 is CSAPHDREAFF. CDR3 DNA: TGCAGTGCTCCCCACGACAGGGAAGCTTTCTTT.

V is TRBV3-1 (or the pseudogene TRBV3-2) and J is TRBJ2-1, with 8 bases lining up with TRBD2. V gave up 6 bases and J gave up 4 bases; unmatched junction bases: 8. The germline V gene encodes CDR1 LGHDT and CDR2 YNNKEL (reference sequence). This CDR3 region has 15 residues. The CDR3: CASSISGGAYNEQFF. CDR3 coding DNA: TGTGCCAGCAGTATAAGCGGGGGAGCATACAATGAGCAGTTCTTC.

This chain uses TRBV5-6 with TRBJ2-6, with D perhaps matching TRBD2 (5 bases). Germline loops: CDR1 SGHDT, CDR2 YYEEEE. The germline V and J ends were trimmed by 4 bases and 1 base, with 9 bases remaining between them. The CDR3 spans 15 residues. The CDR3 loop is CASSLRGSGANVLTF. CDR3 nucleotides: TGTGCCAGCAGCCTCCGGGGTTCTGGGGCCAACGTCCTGACTTTC.

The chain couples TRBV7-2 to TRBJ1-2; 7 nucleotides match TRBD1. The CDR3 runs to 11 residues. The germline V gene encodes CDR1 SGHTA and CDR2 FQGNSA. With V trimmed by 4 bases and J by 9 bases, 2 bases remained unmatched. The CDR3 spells CASSSGQSYTF. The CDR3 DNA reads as TGTGCCAGCAGCTCGGGACAGAGCTACACCTTC.

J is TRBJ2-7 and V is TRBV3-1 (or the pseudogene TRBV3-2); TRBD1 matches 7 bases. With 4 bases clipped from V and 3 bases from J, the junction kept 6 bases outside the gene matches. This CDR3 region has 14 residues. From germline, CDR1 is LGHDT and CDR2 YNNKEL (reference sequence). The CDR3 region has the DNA TGTGCCAGCAGCCGGGCACAGGGGTTCTACGAGCAGTACTTC. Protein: CASSRAQGFYEQYF.

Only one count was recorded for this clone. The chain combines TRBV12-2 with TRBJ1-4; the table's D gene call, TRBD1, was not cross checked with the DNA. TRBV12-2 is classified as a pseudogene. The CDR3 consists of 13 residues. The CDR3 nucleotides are TGTGCAAGTCGCCCGACAGGGAATGAAAAACTGTTTTTT. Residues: CASRPTGNEKLFF.

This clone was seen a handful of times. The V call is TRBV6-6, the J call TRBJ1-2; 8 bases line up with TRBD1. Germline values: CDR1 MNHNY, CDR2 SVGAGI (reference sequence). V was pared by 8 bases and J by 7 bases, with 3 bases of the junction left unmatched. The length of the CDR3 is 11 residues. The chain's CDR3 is CASRQGTGYTF. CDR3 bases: TGTGCCAGCCGACAGGGGACTGGCTACACCTTC.

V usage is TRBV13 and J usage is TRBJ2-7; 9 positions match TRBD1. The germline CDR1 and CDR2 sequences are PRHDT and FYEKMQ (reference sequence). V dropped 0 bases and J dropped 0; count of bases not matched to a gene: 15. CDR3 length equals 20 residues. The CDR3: CASSLGRIGQGPASSYEQYF. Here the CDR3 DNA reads TGTGCCAGCAGCTTAGGCAGGATAGGACAGGGGCCCGCAAGCTCCTACGAGCAGTACTTC. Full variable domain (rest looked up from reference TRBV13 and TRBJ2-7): AAGVIQSPRHLIKEKRETATLKCYPIPRHDTVYWYQQGPGQDPQFLISFYEKMQSDKGSIPDRFSAQQFSDYHSELNMSSLELGDSALYFCASSLGRIGQGPASSYEQYFGPGTRLTVT.

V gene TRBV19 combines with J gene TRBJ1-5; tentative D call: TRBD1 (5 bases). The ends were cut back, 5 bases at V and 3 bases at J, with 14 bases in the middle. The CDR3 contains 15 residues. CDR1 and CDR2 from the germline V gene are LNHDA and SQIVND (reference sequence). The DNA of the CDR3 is TGTGCCAGTAGTCGGGGGGTTGTTGACAATCAGCCCCAGCATTTT. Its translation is CASSRGVVDNQPQHF.

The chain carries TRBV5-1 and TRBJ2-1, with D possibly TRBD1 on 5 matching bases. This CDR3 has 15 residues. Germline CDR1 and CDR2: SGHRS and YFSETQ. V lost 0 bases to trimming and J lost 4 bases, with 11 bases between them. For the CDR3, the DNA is TGCGCCAGCAGCTTGGAATCAGGGTGGTACAATGAGCAGTTCTTC. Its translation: CASSLESGWYNEQFF. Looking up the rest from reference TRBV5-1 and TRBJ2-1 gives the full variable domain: KAGVTQTPRYLIKTRGQQVTLSCSPISGHRSVSWYQQTPGQGLQFLFEYFSETQRNKGNFPGRFSGRQFSNSRSEMNVSTLELGDSALYLCASSLESGWYNEQFFGPGTRLTVL.

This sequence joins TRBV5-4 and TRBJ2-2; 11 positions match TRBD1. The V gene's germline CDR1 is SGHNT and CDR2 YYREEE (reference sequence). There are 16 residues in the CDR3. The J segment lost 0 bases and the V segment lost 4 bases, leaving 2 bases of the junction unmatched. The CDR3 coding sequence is TGTGCCAGCAGCCGGGGACAGGGGGCGAACACCGGGGAGCTGTTTTTT. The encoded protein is CASSRGQGANTGELFF.

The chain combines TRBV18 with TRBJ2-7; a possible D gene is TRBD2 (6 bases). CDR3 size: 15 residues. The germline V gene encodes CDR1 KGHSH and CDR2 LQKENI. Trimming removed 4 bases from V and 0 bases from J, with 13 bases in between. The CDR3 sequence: CASSRAGGDSYEQYF. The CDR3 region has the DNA TGTGCCAGCTCACGAGCTGGCGGGGACTCCTACGAGCAGTACTTC.

CDR3 nucleotides: TGTGCCAGCTCCTCCGGAGGGTCCCGCTATGGCTACACCTTC. Translated, it gives CASSSGGSRYGYTF. The rearrangement joins TRBV18 to TRBJ1-2; D is ambiguous. The CDR3 covers 14 residues. The V gene's germline CDR1 is KGHSH and CDR2 LQKENI. The V and J ends lost 6 bases and 4 bases respectively, with 15 bases between them.

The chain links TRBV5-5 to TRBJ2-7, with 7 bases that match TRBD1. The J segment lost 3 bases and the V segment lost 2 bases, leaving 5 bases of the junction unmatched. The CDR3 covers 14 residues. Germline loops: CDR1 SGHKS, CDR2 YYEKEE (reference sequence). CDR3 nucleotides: TGTGCCAGCAGCTTTATCCAGGGGGTCTACGAGCAGTACTTC. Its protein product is CASSFIQGVYEQYF.

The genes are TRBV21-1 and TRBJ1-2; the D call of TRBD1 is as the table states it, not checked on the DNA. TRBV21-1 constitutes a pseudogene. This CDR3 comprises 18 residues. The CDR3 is CASSNGGTRSLANYGYTF. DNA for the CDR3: TGTGCCAGCAGCAATGGTGGGACACGATCGTTAGCTAACTATGGCTACACCTTC.

The CDR3, as DNA: TGTGCCAGCAGCTTAGTGGGAGGTGGCACCGGGGAGCTGTTTTTT. The encoded protein is CASSLVGGGTGELFF. V usage is TRBV7-3 and J usage is TRBJ2-2; weak D call: TRBD2 (6 bases). This CDR3 spans 15 amino acids. V lost 2 bases and J lost 4, with 11 bases in between. Germline V CDR1 and CDR2: SGHTA, FQGTGA.

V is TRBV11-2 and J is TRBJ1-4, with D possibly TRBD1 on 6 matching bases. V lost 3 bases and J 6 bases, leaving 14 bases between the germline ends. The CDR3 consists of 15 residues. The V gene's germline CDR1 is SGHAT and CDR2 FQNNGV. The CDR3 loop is CASSLGGGGYEKLFF. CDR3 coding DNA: TGTGCCAGCAGCTTGGGAGGGGGAGGATATGAAAAACTGTTTTTT.

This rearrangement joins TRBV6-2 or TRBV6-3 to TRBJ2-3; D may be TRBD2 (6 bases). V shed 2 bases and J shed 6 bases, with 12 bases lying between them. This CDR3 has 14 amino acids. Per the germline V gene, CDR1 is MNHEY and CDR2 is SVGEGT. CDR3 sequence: CASSYQLATDTQYF. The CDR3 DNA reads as TGTGCCAGCAGTTACCAACTAGCCACCGATACGCAGTATTTT.

The CDR3 here is CASSESGGRANTEAFF. DNA for the CDR3: TGTGCCAGCAGTGAATCGGGAGGGAGGGCTAACACTGAAGCTTTCTTT. This chain uses TRBV6-1 with TRBJ1-1; D is ambiguous. Trimming stripped 2 bases from V and 2 bases from J, with 15 bases between. The CDR3 has 16 residues. From germline, CDR1 is MNHNS and CDR2 SASEGT.

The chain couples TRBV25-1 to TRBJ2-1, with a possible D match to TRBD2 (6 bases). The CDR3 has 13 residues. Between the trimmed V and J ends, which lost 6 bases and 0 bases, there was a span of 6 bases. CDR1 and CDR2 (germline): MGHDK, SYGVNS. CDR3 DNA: TGTGCCAGCAGCGGGAGCTCCTACAATGAGCAGTTCTTC. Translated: CASSGSSYNEQFF.